This T cell receptor beta chain was obtained from a study of blood T cell repertoires in COVID-19. Study-level information: There were acute and convalescent COVID-19 samples, and they came from the United States, Italy and Spain. Sample material is recorded as cDNA or gDNA derived from T cells, B-cell-depleted T cells, or PBMCs.

Original processing methods: Estimates of nucleated cell counts were drawn from the amplification of reference gene primers. Here immunoSEQ multiplex PCR was the method, and the copy in TCRdb shows in-frame clones only, minus some. V and J calls and clone size follow that table, whereas D and trimming were derived from the DNA. Found here are 150,000 to 170,000 clones, 76% of them singletons; the top ten hold roughly 3.6%. Germline assignment: CDR1 SNHLY and CDR2 FYNNEI. The CDR3 is made up of 14 amino acids. Trimming removed 3 bases from V and 1 base from J, with 7 bases in between. This clone was seen a few times.

The chain combines TRBV2 with TRBJ2-4; possible D gene TRBD1, 5 bases. Input material: peripheral blood. The sequence was obtained from a woman over 75 with acute or convalescent COVID-19. CDR3 coding DNA: TGTGCCAGCAGTGATCGACAGGCCAAAAACATTCAGTACTTC. It is translated as CASSDRQAKNIQYF.